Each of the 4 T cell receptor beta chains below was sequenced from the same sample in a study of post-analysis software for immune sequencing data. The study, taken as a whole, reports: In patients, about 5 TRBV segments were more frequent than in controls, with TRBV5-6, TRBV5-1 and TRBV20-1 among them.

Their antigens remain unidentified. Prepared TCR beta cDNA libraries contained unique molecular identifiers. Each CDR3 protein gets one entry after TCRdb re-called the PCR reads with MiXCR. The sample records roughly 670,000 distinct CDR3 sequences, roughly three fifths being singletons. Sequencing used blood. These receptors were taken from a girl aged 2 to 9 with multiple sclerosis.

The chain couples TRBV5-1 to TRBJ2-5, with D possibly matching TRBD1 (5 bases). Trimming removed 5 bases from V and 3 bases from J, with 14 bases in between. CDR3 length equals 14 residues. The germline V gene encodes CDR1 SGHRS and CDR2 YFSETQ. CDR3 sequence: CASRGRAREETQYF. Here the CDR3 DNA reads TGCGCCAGCAGGGGCAGGGCAAGAGAAGAGACCCAGTACTTC.

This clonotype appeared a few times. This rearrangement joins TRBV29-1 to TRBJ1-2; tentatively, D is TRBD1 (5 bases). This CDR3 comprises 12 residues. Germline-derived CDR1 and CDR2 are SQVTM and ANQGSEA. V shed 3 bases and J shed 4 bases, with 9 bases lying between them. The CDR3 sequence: CSVDRESYGYTF. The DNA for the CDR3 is TGCAGCGTTGACAGGGAGAGCTATGGCTACACCTTC.

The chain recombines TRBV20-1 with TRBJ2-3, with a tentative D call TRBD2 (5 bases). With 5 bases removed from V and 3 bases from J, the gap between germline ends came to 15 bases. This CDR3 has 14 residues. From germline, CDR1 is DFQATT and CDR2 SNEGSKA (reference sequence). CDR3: CSASRGGGTDTQYF. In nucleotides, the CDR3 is TGCAGTGCTTCCCGGGGTGGTGGAACAGATACGCAGTATTTT.

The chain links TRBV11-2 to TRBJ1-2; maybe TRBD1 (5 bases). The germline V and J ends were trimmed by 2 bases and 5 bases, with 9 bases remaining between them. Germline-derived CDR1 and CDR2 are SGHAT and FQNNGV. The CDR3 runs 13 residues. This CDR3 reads CASSLMQGYGYTF. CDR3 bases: TGTGCCAGCAGCTTAATGCAGGGATATGGCTACACCTTC. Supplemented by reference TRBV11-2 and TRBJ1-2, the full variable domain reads EAGVAQSPRYKIIEKRQSVAFWCNPISGHATLYWYQQILGQGPKLLIQFQNNGVVDDSQLPKDRFSAERLKGVDSTLKIQPAKLEDSAVYLCASSLMQGYGYTFGSGTRLTVV.